One sample yielded the 10 T cell receptor beta chains listed below, sequenced in a study of control samples from healthy donors and cancer patients. Assay: immunoSEQ multiplex PCR; the TCRdb copy retains only in-frame clones and omits some. The sample carries 100,000 to 150,000 clones, around 92% recorded once. Sequenced input: blood. These receptors were obtained from a woman aged 45-59 years in good health.

As DNA, the CDR3 is TGTGCCAGCAGCTTAGGGTACCGGCTACAGGGATGGAATGAGCAGTTCTTC. Protein sequence: CASSLGYRLQGWNEQFF. This sequence joins TRBV11-2 and TRBJ2-1, with D tentatively TRBD1 (6 bases). This CDR3 is 17 amino acids long. CDR1 and CDR2 from the germline V gene are SGHAT and FQNNGV. Trimming took 1 base from V and 7 from J, leaving 20 bases between them.

This chain joins TRBV30 and TRBJ1-2; D may be TRBD1 (5 bases). The CDR3 has 13 amino acids. The germline gives CDR1 GTSNPN, CDR2 SVGIG (reference sequence). The V and J ends lost 2 bases and 4 bases respectively, with 11 bases between them. CDR3 sequence reads: CAWSTRGGYGYTF. The CDR3 nucleotides are TGTGCCTGGAGTACTCGGGGGGGCTATGGCTACACCTTC.

The chain joins TRBV5-4 to TRBJ2-6; 7 nucleotides line up with TRBD1. The CDR3 is 15 residues long. Germline CDR1 and CDR2: SGHNT and YYREEE (reference sequence). J lost 1 base, V lost 4 bases, and 2 bases had no gene match. Here the CDR3 reads CASSPGGSGANVLTF. As DNA, the CDR3 is TGTGCCAGCAGCCCAGGGGGTTCTGGGGCCAACGTCCTGACTTTC.

This sequence joins TRBV2 and TRBJ2-3; 9 nucleotides line up with TRBD2. The CDR3 is 13 residues long. The V segment lost 8 bases and the J segment 5 bases; nucleotides outside the gene matches: 5. Germline values: CDR1 SNHLY, CDR2 FYNNEI. The CDR3 bases are TGTGCCAGCGGACTAGCGATGGGAGATACGCAGTATTTT. It yields the protein CASGLAMGDTQYF.

The chain employs TRBV7-8 and TRBJ2-7; D may correspond to TRBD1 or TRBD2 (5 bases each). Germline loops: CDR1 SGHVS, CDR2 FQNEAQ. CDR3 length: 15 residues. V lost 1 base and J 1 base, leaving 11 bases between the germline ends. Written as DNA, the CDR3 is TGTGCCAGCAGCTTAGTCAGGGCGGGTTCCTACGAGCAGTACTTC. Translating it yields CASSLVRAGSYEQYF.

This chain uses TRBV20-1 with TRBJ1-3; no clear D gene. Trimming took off 3 bases at V and 2 bases at J, with 2 bases between the two ends. CDR1 is DFQATT and CDR2 is SNEGSKA in the germline V gene (reference sequence). The CDR3 totals 11 residues. CDR3 DNA sequence: TGCAGTGCTAGTGCTGGAAACACCATATATTTT. It specifies CSASAGNTIYF.

This clone was observed a few times. The chain uses TRBV19 and TRBJ1-2; D gene unclear. V lost 5 bases to trimming and J lost 2 bases, with 6 bases between them. Germline CDR1 reads LNHDA; CDR2 reads SQIVND (reference sequence). The CDR3 sequence is 12 residues long. CDR3: CASSVSNYGYTF. In nucleotides, the CDR3 is TGTGCCAGTAGTGTCTCGAACTATGGCTACACCTTC.

V is TRBV5-1 and J is TRBJ1-5; D unclear. The V gene's germline CDR1 is SGHRS and CDR2 YFSETQ. V was cut by 2 bases and J by 0 bases, with 15 bases left in between. The CDR3 runs to 17 residues. The CDR3, as DNA: TGCGCCAGCAGCTTACTCGCACAATCGACTAGCAATCAGCCCCAGCATTTT. Translating gives CASSLLAQSTSNQPQHF.

The chain uses TRBV11-3 and TRBJ2-3, with 12 positions matching TRBD2. Per the germline V gene, CDR1 is SGHNT and CDR2 is YENEEA. This CDR3 contains 15 residues. With 4 bases clipped from V and 6 bases from J, the junction kept 5 bases outside the gene matches. The CDR3 region has the DNA TGTGCCAGCAGCTCAGGACTAGCGGGACCGGATACGCAGTATTTT. It yields the protein CASSSGLAGPDTQYF.

The chain has TRBV7-9 and TRBJ1-1; tentatively, D is TRBD1 (5 bases). Germline-derived CDR1 and CDR2 are SEHNR and FQNEAQ (reference sequence). This CDR3 is 18 amino acids long. The V gene lost 5 bases and the J gene lost 0 bases, with 22 bases spanning the gap. The CDR3 here is CASSPLAGPTPMNTEAFF. Written as DNA, the CDR3 is TGTGCCAGCAGCCCCCTAGCGGGACCGACCCCCATGAACACTGAAGCTTTCTTT.